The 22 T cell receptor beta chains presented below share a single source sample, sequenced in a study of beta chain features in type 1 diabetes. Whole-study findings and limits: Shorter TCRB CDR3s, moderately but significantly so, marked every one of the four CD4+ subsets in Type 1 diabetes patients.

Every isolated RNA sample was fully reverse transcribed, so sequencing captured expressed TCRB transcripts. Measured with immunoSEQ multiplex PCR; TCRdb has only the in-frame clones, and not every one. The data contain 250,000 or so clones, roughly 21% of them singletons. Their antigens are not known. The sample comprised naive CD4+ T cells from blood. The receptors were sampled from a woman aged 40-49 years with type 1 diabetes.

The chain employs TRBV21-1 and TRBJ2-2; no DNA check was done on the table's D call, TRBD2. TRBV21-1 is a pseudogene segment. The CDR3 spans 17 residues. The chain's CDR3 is CASSPRKGLAGTGELFF. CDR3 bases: TGTGCCAGCAGCCCTAGAAAAGGACTAGCGGGGACCGGGGAGCTGTTTTTT.

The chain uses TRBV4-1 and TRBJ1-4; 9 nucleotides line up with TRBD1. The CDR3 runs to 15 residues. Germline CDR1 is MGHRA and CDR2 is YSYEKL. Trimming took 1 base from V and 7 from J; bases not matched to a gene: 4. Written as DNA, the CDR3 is TGCGCCAGCAGCCAAGCTCGGGGACAGGGTGAAAAACTGTTTTTT. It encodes CASSQARGQGEKLFF.

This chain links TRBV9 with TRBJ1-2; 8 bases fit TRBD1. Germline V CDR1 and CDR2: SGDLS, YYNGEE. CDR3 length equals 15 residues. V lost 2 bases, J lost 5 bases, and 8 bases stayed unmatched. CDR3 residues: CASSVSTGVEYGYTF. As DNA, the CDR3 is TGTGCCAGCAGCGTCTCGACAGGGGTGGAGTATGGCTACACCTTC.

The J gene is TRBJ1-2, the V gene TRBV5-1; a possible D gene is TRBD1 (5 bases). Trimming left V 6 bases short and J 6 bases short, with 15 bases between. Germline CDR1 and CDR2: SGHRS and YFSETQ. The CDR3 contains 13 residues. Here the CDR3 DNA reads TGCGCCAGCACCCGAACGGGGGAGGATGGCTACACCTTC. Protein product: CASTRTGEDGYTF. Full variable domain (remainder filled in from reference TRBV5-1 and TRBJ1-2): KAGVTQTPRYLIKTRGQQVTLSCSPISGHRSVSWYQQTPGQGLQFLFEYFSETQRNKGNFPGRFSGRQFSNSRSEMNVSTLELGDSALYLCASTRTGEDGYTFGSGTRLTVV.

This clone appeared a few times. The CDR3 nucleotides read TGCAGCGTGGGACAGTCCTACCAAGAGACCCAGTACTTC. Translation gives CSVGQSYQETQYF. This sequence joins TRBV29-1 and TRBJ2-5, with 7 nucleotides matching TRBD1. The CDR3 spans 13 residues. Germline assignment: CDR1 SQVTM and CDR2 ANQGSEA. With 6 bases clipped from V and 0 bases from J, the junction kept 4 bases outside the gene matches.

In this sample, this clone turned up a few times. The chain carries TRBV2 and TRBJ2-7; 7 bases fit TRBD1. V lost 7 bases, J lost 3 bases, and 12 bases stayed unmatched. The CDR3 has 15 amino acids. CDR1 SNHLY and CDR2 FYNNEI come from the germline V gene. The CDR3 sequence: CASIEVRQGIYEQYF. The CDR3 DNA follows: TGTGCCAGCATCGAGGTCCGACAGGGTATCTACGAGCAGTACTTC.

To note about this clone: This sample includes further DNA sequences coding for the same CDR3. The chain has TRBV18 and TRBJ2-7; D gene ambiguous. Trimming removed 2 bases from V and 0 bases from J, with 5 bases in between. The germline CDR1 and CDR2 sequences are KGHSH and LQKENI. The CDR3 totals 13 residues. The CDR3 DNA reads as TGTGCCAGCTCACCAGCGAGCTCCTACGAGCAGTACTTC. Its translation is CASSPASSYEQYF.

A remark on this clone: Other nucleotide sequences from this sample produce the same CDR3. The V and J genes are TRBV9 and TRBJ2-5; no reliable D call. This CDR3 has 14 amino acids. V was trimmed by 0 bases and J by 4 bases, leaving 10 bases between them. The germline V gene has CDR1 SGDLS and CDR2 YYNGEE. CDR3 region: CASSVAAGGETQYF. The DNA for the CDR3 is TGTGCCAGCAGCGTAGCGGCAGGTGGAGAGACCCAGTACTTC.

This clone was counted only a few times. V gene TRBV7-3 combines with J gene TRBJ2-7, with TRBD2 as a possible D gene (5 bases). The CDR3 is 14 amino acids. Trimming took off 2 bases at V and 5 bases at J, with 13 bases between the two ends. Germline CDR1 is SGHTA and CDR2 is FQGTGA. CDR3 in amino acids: CASSLGSSFHEQYF. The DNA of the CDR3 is TGTGCCAGCAGCTTAGGCTCTAGCTTTCACGAGCAGTACTTC.

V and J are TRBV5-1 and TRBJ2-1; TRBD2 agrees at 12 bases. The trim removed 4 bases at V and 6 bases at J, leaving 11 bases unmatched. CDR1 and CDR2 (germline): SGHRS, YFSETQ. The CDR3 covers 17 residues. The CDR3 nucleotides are TGCGCCAGCAGCACGGGACTAGCGGGCGCGGGTGGCAATGAGCAGTTCTTC. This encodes CASSTGLAGAGGNEQFF.

Here the CDR3 reads CASSQDSGGPSYNSPLHF. The CDR3 DNA is TGCGCCAGCAGCCAAGATTCGGGGGGGCCCTCCTATAATTCACCCCTCCACTTT. This rearrangement joins TRBV4-3 to TRBJ1-6, with D perhaps TRBD1 (6 bases). CDR1 and CDR2 (germline): LGHNA, YSLEER. Trimming cost V 0 bases and J 0 bases, with 12 bases left between them. The CDR3 consists of 18 residues.

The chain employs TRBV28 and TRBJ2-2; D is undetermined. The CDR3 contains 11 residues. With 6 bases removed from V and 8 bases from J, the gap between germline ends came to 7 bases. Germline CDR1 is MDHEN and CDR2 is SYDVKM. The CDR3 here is CASSFQGELFF. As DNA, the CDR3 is TGTGCCAGCAGCTTCCAGGGGGAGCTGTTTTTT.

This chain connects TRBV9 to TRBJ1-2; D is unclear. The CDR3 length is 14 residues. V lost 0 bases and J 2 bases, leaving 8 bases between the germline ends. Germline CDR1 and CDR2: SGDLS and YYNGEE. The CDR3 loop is CASSVDAVNYGYTF. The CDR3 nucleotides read TGTGCCAGCAGCGTAGACGCAGTAAACTATGGCTACACCTTC.

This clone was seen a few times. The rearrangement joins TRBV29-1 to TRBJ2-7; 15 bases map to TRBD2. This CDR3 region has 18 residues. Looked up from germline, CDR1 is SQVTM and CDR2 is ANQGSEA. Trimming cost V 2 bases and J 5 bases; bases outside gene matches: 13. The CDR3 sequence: CSVEIVPGTSGRINEQYF. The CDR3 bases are TGCAGCGTTGAAATAGTCCCCGGGACTAGCGGGAGGATAAACGAGCAGTACTTC.

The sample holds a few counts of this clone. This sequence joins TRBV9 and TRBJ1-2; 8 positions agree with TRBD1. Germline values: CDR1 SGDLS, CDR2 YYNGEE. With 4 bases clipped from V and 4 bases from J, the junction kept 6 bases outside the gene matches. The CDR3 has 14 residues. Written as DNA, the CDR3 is TGTGCCAGCAGCTCCCGGACAGGGCTCTATGGCTACACCTTC. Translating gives CASSSRTGLYGYTF.

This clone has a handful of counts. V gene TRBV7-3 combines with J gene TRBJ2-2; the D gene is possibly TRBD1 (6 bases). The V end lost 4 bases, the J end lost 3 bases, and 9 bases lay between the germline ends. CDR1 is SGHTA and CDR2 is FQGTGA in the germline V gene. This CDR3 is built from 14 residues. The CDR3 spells CASSYKGDTGELFF. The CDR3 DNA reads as TGTGCCAGCAGCTACAAGGGGGACACCGGGGAGCTGTTTTTT.

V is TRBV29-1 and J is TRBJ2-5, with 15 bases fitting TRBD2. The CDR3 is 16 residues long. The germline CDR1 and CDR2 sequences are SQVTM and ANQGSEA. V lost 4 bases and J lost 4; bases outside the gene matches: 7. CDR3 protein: CSVVGLAGGRAETQYF. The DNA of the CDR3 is TGCAGCGTTGTGGGACTAGCGGGGGGAAGGGCAGAGACCCAGTACTTC.

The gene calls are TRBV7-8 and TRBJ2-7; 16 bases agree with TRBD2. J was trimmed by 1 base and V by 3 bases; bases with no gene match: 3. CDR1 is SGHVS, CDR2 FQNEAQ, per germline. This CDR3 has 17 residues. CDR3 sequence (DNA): TGTGCCAGCAGCTTGGGACTAGCGGGAGGGATGTCCTACGAGCAGTACTTC. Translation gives CASSLGLAGGMSYEQYF. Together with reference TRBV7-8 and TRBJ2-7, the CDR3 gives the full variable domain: GAGVSQSPRYKVAKRGQDVALRCDPISGHVSLFWYQQALGQGPEFLTYFQNEAQLDKSGLPSDRFFAERPEGSVSTLKIQRTQQEDSAVYLCASSLGLAGGMSYEQYFGPGTRLTVT.

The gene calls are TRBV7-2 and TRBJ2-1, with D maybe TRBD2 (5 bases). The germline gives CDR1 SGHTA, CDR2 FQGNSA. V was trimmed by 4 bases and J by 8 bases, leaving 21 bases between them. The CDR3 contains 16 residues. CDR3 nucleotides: TGTGCCAGCAGCTCCCAAACCCAACTAGTTATGTATGAGCAGTTCTTC. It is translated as CASSSQTQLVMYEQFF.

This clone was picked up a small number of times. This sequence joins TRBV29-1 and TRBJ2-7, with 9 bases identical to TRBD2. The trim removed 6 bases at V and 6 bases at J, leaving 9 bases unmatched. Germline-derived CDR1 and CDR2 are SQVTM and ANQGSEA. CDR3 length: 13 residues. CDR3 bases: TGCAGCGTCTTTCGCGGGGGGGATTCCGAGCAGTACTTC. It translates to CSVFRGGDSEQYF.

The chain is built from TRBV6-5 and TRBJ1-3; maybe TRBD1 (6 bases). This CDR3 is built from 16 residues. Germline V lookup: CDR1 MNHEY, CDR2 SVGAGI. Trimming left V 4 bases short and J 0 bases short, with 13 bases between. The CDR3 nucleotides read TGTGCCAGCAGTTGGACAGAGCCCCGCTCTGGAAACACCATATATTTT. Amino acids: CASSWTEPRSGNTIYF.

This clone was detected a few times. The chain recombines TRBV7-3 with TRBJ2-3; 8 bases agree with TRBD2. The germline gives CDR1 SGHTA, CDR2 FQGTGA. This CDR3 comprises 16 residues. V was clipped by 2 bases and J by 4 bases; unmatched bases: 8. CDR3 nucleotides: TGTGCCAGCAGCTTATCGACGGGAGGGTCTCCAGATACGCAGTATTTT. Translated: CASSLSTGGSPDTQYF.